This TCR beta chain was sequenced during a study of cytotoxic CD8 clonotypes in ibrutinib-treated CLL. The germline V and J ends were trimmed by 4 bases and 5 bases, with 17 bases remaining between them. In germline, CDR1 is SNHLY, CDR2 FYNNEI. This CDR3 has 15 amino acids. Assay: immunoSEQ multiplex PCR; the TCRdb copy retains only in-frame clones and omits some. The sample lists approximately 57,000 clones; over 55% were seen once. This chain joins TRBV2 and TRBJ2-5; TRBD2 is a possible D gene (6 bases). The sample here was PBMCs, taken after 24 months of ibrutinib treatment. The clonotype was recovered from a human donor with chronic lymphocytic leukemia. In DNA, the CDR3 is TGTGCCAGCAGTGGGGTGGAGGAGGGAGCGGAGACCCAGTACTTC. This sequence encodes CASSGVEEGAETQYF.